This TCR beta chain was sequenced for a study of prognosis after radiotherapy for stage I lung cancer. This clonotype was seen many times. CDR3 size: 15 residues. Germline V gives CDR1 SGHRS, CDR2 YFSETQ. V trimming: 4 bases; J trimming: 4 bases; junction bases outside the gene matches: 9. Genomic DNA served as the source from which two-round multiplex PCR generated TCR beta CDR3 amplicons. Primers targeting each individual TRBV and TRBJ gene were applied in first-round PCR. TCRdb re-called the multiplex PCR reads with MiXCR, one entry per CDR3 protein. The sample consists of 30,000 or so distinct CDR3 sequences, less than 40% of them appearing once. At both of two time points, 6 to 7 milliliters of peripheral blood were drawn.

V usage is TRBV5-1 and J usage is TRBJ2-7; 9 bases align to TRBD1. The sequence was collected from a donor over 45 with non-small cell lung cancer. The source material was PBMCs, sampled before or after stereotactic body radiation therapy (not recorded which). CDR3 loop: CASSPGPGQGYEQYF. CDR3 in DNA: TGCGCCAGCAGCCCGGGACCGGGACAGGGATACGAGCAGTACTTC. The whole variable domain, filled in from reference TRBV5-1 and TRBJ2-7, reads KAGVTQTPRYLIKTRGQQVTLSCSPISGHRSVSWYQQTPGQGLQFLFEYFSETQRNKGNFPGRFSGRQFSNSRSEMNVSTLELGDSALYLCASSPGPGQGYEQYFGPGTRLTVT.